This T cell receptor (beta chain) originates from a study of shared clonotypes between healthy human individuals. Execution of the assay was at deep level. Every unsorted PBMC PCR replicate was loaded with roughly 0.3 ug DNA, around 30,000 T cell genomes. In the original workflow: Sequence data from immunoSEQ were junction-only and lacked quality scores; consequently, filtering differed. Assay: immunoSEQ multiplex PCR; the TCRdb copy retains only in-frame clones and omits some. For V, J and clone size, that table is used; D and trimming come from the DNA. The profile shows some 450,000 clones, approximately 77% of them singletons. For genomic DNA, unsorted samples relied on tens of millions of PBMCs. Germline assignment: CDR1 KGHSH and CDR2 LQKENI. V lost 4 bases, J lost 5 bases, and 15 bases lay in between. The CDR3 covers 15 residues.

Input material: PBMCs. The sequence was obtained from a woman aged 40 to 55 in good health. Some clones in this sample may be carry-over from other donors' samples. The chain combines TRBV18 with TRBJ1-5; a possible D gene is TRBD1 (6 bases). DNA for the CDR3: TGTGCCAGCTCACTATCTTCGGACAGCCATCAGCCCCAGCATTTT. Protein sequence: CASSLSSDSHQPQHF.